The 4 T cell receptor beta chains given below trace back to one sample, sequenced in a study of T-cell memory formation after mild COVID-19. TCRdb processed the 5' RACE reads anew with MiXCR; each CDR3 protein has one entry. The sample lists a few hundred thousand distinct CDR3 sequences; nearly 25% were seen once. Material: PBMCs or a T cell subset sorted from them (not recorded which). The receptors were gathered from an adult woman who had mild COVID-19 (a few samples of this study predate the infection). Cell type and time point are not known.

The chain carries TRBV5-1 and TRBJ2-1; D is perhaps TRBD2 (5 bases). The CDR3 has 14 amino acids. V lost 0 bases to trimming and J lost 8 bases, with 12 bases between them. CDR1 is SGHRS and CDR2 is YFSETQ in the germline V gene. CDR3 loop: CASSLVPGMDEQFF. The DNA of the CDR3 is TGCGCCAGCAGCTTGGTCCCGGGAATGGATGAGCAGTTCTTC.

The chain is built from TRBV15 and TRBJ2-7; 7 positions match TRBD1. With 2 bases clipped from V and 2 bases from J, the junction kept 6 bases outside the gene matches. Per germline, CDR1 LNHNV and CDR2 YYDKDF (reference sequence). The length of the CDR3 is 15 residues. DNA for the CDR3: TGTGCCACCAGCAGATCAAGACAGGGAACCTACGAGCAGTACTTC. Translation gives CATSRSRQGTYEQYF.

The CDR3 DNA follows: TGTGCCAGCAGCTTGATTTACACAGATACGCAGTATTTT. This encodes CASSLIYTDTQYF. The V call is TRBV2, the J call TRBJ2-3, with D uncertain. Deletions cut 6 bases from V and 2 bases from J, with 9 bases between. The length of the CDR3 is 13 residues. Germline-derived CDR1 and CDR2 are SNHLY and FYNNEI.

The chain has TRBV20-1 and TRBJ2-7; D could derive from TRBD1 or TRBD2 (5 bases each). V lost 2 bases and J 7 bases, leaving 15 bases between the germline ends. This CDR3 comprises 13 residues. CDR1 and CDR2 from the germline V gene are DFQATT and SNEGSKA (reference sequence). CDR3 sequence reads: CSARNRGGGEQYF. The CDR3, as DNA: TGCAGTGCTAGAAACCGGGGCGGAGGAGAGCAGTACTTC.